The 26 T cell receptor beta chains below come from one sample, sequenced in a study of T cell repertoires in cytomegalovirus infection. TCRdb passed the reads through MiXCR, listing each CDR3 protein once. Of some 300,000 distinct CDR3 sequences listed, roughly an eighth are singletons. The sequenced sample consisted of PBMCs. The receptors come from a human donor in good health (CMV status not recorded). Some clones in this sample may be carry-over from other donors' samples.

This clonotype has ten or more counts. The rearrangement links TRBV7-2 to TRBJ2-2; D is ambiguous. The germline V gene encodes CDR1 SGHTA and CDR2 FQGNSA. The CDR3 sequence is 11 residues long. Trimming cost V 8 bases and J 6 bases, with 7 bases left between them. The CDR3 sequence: CASGSAGELFF. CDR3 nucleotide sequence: TGTGCCAGCGGCAGTGCCGGGGAGCTGTTTTTT.

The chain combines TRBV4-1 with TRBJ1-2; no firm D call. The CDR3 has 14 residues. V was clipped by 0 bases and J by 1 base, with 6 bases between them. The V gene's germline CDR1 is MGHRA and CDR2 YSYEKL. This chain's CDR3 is CASSQEEFNYGYTF. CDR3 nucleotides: TGCGCCAGCAGCCAAGAGGAGTTTAACTATGGCTACACCTTC.

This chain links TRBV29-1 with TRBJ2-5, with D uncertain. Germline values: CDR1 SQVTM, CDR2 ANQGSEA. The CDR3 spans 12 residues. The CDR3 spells CSGTTVKETQYF. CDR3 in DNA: TGCAGTGGAACGACCGTAAAAGAGACCCAGTACTTC.

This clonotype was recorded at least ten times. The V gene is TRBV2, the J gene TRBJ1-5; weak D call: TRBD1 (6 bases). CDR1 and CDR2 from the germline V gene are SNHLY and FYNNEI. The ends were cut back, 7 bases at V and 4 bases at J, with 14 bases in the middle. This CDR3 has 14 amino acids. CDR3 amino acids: CASTYREGNQPQHF. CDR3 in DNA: TGTGCCAGCACATACAGGGAGGGGAATCAGCCCCAGCATTTT.

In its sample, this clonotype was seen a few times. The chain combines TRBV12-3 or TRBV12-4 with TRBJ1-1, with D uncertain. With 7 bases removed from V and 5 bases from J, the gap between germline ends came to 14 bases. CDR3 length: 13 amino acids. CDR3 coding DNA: TGTGCCAGCACGGAGCCGGGAGGGACTGAAGCTTTCTTT. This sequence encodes CASTEPGGTEAFF.

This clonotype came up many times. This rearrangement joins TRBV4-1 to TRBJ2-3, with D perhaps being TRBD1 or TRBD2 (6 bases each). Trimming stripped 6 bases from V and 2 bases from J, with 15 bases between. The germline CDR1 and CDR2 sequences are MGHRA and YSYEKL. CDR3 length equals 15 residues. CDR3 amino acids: CASSPLQGLTDTQYF. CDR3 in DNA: TGCGCCAGCAGTCCTCTACAGGGACTCACAGATACGCAGTATTTT.

The CDR3 nucleotides read TGTGCCAGCGCCGGGGGGAGGCTCTACGAGCAGTACTTC. Translation: CASAGGRLYEQYF. V gene TRBV6-6 combines with J gene TRBJ2-7; 7 bases are a match to TRBD2. Germline trimming cut 8 bases from V and 3 bases from J; bases unmatched to any gene: 7. The CDR3 has 13 residues. The germline V gene has CDR1 MNHNY and CDR2 SVGAGI (reference sequence).

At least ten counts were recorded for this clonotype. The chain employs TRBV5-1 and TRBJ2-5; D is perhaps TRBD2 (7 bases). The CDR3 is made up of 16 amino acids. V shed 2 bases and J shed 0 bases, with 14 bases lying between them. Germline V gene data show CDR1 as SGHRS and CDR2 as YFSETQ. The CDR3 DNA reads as TGCGCCAGCAGCTTCGGGGGGCGAGGGTACCAAGAGACCCAGTACTTC. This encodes CASSFGGRGYQETQYF.

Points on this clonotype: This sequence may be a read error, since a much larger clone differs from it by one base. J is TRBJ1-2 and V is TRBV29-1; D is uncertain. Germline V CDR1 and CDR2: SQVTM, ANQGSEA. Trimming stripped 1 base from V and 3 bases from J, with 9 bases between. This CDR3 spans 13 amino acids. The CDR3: CSVEGPTDYGYTF. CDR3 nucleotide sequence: TGCAGCGTTGAAGGACCGACTGACTATGGCTACACCTTC.

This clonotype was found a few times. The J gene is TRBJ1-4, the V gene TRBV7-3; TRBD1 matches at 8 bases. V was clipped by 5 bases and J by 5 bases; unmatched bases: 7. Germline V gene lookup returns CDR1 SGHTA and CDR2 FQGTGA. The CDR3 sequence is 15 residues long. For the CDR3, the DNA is TGTGCCAGCAGCCTTACAGGGGGACTGAATGAAAAACTGTTTTTT. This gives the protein CASSLTGGLNEKLFF.

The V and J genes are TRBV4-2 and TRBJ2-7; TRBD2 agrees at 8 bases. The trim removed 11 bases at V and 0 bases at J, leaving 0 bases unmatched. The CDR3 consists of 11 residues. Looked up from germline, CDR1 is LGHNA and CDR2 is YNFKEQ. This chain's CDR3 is CAAGGSYEQYF. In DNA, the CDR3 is TGTGCCGCGGGGGGCTCCTACGAGCAGTACTTC.

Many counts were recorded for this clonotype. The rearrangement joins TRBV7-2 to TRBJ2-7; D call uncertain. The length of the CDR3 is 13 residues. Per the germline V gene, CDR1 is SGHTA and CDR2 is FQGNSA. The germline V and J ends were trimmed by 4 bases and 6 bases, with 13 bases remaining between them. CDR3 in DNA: TGTGCCAGCAGCTCGGTACGGTACGGCGAGCAGTACTTC. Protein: CASSSVRYGEQYF.

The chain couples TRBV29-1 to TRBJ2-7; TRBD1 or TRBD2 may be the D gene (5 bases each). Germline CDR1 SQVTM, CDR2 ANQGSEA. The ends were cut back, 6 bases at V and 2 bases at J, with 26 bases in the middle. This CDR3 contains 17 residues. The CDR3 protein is CSVGKGRIPGRAYEQYF. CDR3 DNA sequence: TGCAGCGTCGGAAAGGGACGGATTCCGGGCAGGGCCTACGAGCAGTACTTC.

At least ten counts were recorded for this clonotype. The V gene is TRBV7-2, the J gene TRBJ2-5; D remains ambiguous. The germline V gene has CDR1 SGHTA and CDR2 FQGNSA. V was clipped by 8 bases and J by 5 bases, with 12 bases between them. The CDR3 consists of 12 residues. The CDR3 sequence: CASGVGWETQYF. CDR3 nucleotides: TGTGCCAGCGGGGTGGGCTGGGAGACCCAGTACTTC.

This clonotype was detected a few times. The CDR3 coding sequence is TGCAGTGCTAGAGATCAGCAGGGAAGGGGTTCACCCCTCCACTTT. Residues: CSARDQQGRGSPLHF. The rearrangement uses TRBV20-1 and TRBJ1-6, with D perhaps matching TRBD1 (5 bases). Germline loops: CDR1 DFQATT, CDR2 SNEGSKA (reference sequence). V was cut by 0 bases and J by 9 bases, with 15 bases left in between. This CDR3 comprises 15 residues.

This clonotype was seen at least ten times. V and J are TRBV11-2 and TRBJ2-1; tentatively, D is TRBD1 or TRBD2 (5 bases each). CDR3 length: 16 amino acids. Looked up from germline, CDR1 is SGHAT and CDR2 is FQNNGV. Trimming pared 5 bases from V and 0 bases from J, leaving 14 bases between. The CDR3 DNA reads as TGTGCCAGCAGCGGGTGGGACCGACGCTCCTACAATGAGCAGTTCTTC. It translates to CASSGWDRRSYNEQFF.

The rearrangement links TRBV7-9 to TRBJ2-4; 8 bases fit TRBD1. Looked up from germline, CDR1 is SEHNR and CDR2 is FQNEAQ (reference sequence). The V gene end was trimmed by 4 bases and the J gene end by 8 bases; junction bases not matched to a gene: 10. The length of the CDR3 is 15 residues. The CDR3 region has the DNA TGTGCCAGCAGCTCCTGGACAGGGATAATGTACATTCAGTACTTC. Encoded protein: CASSSWTGIMYIQYF.

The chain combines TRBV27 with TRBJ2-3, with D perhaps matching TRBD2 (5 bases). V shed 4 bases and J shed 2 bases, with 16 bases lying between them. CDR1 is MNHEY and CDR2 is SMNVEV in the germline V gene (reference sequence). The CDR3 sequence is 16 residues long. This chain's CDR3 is CASSYETTSATDTQYF. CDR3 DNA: TGTGCCAGCAGTTACGAGACTACCAGTGCCACAGATACGCAGTATTTT.

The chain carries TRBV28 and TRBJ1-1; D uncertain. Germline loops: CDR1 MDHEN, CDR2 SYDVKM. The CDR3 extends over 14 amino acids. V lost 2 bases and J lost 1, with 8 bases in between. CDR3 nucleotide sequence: TGTGCCAGCAGTTTAAATGCAGGGAACACTGAAGCTTTCTTT. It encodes CASSLNAGNTEAFF.

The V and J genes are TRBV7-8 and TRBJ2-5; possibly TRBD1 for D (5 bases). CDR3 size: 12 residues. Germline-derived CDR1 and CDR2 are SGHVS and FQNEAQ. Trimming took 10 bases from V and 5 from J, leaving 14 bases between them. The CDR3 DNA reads TGTGCCACCAGGGCCTTGGGGGAGACCCAGTACTTC. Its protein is CATRALGETQYF. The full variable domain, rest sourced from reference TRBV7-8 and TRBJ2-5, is GAGVSQSPRYKVAKRGQDVALRCDPISGHVSLFWYQQALGQGPEFLTYFQNEAQLDKSGLPSDRFFAERPEGSVSTLKIQRTQQEDSAVYLCATRALGETQYFGPGTRLLVL.

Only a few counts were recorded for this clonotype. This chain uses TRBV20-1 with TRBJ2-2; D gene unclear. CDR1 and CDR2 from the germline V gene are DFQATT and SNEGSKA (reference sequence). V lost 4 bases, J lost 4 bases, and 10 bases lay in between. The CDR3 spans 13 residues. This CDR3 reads CSANDGFTGELFF. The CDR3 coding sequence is TGCAGTGCTAACGACGGATTCACCGGGGAGCTGTTTTTT.

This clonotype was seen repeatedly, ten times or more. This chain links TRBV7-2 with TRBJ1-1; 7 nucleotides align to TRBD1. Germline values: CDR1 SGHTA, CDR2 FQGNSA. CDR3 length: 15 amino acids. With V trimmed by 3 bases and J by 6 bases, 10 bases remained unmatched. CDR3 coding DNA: TGTGCCAGCAGCTTCTTGGTCAGGGGGGCCTCTGAAGCTTTCTTT. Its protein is CASSFLVRGASEAFF.

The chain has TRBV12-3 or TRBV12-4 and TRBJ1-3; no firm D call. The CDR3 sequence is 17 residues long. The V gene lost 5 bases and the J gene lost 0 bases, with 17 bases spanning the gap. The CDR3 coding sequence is TGTGCCAGCAGTCTGCCCTGGACCTCCTCCTCTGGAAACACCATATATTTT. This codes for CASSLPWTSSSGNTIYF.

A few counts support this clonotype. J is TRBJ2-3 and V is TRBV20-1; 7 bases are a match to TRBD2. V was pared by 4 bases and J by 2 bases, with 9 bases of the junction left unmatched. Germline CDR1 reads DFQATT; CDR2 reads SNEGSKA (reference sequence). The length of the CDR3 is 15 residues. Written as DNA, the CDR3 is TGCAGTGCTACCCAGCGGGGTCGTACCACAGATACGCAGTATTTT. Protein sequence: CSATQRGRTTDTQYF.

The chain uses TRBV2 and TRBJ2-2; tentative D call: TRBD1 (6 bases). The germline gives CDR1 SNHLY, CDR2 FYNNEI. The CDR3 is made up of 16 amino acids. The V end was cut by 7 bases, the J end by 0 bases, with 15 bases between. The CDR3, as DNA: TGTGCCAGCACTGCCACCGGGACAACGAACACCGGGGAGCTGTTTTTT. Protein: CASTATGTTNTGELFF.

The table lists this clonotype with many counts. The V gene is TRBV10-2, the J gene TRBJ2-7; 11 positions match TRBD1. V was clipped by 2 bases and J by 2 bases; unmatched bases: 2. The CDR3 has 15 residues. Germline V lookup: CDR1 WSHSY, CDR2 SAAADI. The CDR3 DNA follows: TGCGCCAGCAGTGAGAGGACAGGGGGCCCCTACGAGCAGTACTTC. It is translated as CASSERTGGPYEQYF.